The 13 T cell receptor beta chains given below trace back to one sample, sequenced in a study of blood T cells in healthy people across ages. Primed by a sample-barcoded 5' primer and a J-beta primer mix, a second PCR proceeded for about 6 to 11 cycles. Via MiXCR, TCRdb re-called the 5' RACE reads, giving one row per CDR3 protein. The data contain around 520,000 distinct CDR3 sequences, about 27% of them seen just once; the ten biggest clones take up 3.6%. This sample was shared with a second study, whose subject was T cells of mothers and their children.

The sample comprised blood. The receptors were gathered from a boy younger than 10 in good health.

This clonotype has more than one count but fewer than ten. The chain joins TRBV5-1 to TRBJ1-4; no definite D call. CDR3 length: 13 amino acids. V lost 4 bases, J lost 7 bases, and 11 bases lay in between. Germline assignment: CDR1 SGHRS and CDR2 YFSETQ. CDR3 protein: CASSLRWGEKLFF. The CDR3 DNA reads as TGCGCCAGCAGCCTCCGGTGGGGTGAAAAACTGTTTTTT.

This chain uses TRBV9 with TRBJ2-2; TRBD2 matches at 8 bases. Trimming at V came to 0 bases and at J to 0 bases, leaving 4 bases not matched to a gene. CDR3 length: 17 residues. Germline values: CDR1 SGDLS, CDR2 YYNGEE. The CDR3 loop is CASSVARAGANTGELFF. The CDR3 DNA follows: TGTGCCAGCAGCGTAGCTCGAGCGGGGGCGAACACCGGGGAGCTGTTTTTT.

This clonotype has more than one count but fewer than ten. This CDR3 reads CASSWDSSGGSYNEQFF. In DNA, the CDR3 is TGCGCCAGCAGCTGGGACTCCAGCGGGGGGTCCTACAATGAGCAGTTCTTC. The J gene is TRBJ2-1, the V gene TRBV5-1; 9 bases agree with TRBD2. V dropped 3 bases and J dropped 1; count of bases not matched to a gene: 8. CDR1 SGHRS and CDR2 YFSETQ come from the germline V gene. The CDR3 extends over 17 amino acids.

This clonotype was seen a few times. The chain links TRBV10-3 to TRBJ2-7; TRBD2 aligns across 9 bases. V shed 4 bases and J 6 bases; nucleotides not matched to a gene: 7. CDR3 length: 14 residues. The V gene's germline CDR1 is ENHRY and CDR2 SYGVKD. The CDR3 sequence is CAISAVSGGFEQYF. The CDR3 region has the DNA TGTGCCATCAGTGCTGTTAGCGGGGGTTTCGAGCAGTACTTC.

This clonotype was counted a few times. The rearrangement uses TRBV5-1 and TRBJ2-7; the match to TRBD1 covers 7 bases. Germline V gene lookup returns CDR1 SGHRS and CDR2 YFSETQ. The CDR3 is made up of 13 amino acids. The V and J ends lost 3 bases and 3 bases, in that order; junction bases with no gene match: 3. DNA of the CDR3: TGCGCCAGCAGCTGGGGACAGAACTACGAGCAGTACTTC. It yields the protein CASSWGQNYEQYF.

This clonotype was counted between two and nine times. This rearrangement joins TRBV30 to TRBJ2-7, with 13 bases lining up with TRBD2. With 2 bases clipped from V and 5 bases from J, the junction kept 6 bases outside the gene matches. Germline CDR1 is GTSNPN and CDR2 is SVGIG (reference sequence). The CDR3 is made up of 15 amino acids. The CDR3 sequence is CAWSTRTSGSHEQYF. The CDR3 DNA sequence: TGTGCCTGGAGTACAAGGACTAGCGGGAGCCACGAGCAGTACTTC.

In its sample, this clonotype was seen once. This chain links TRBV12-3 or TRBV12-4 with TRBJ2-1, with TRBD2 as a possible D gene (6 bases). V gave up 3 bases and J gave up 3 bases, with 15 bases separating them. This CDR3 spans 16 amino acids. The chain's CDR3 is CASSFRAGGVYNEQFF. The CDR3 nucleotides read TGTGCCAGCAGTTTTAGAGCGGGCGGAGTCTACAATGAGCAGTTCTTC.

This clonotype was seen more than once but under ten times. The V gene is TRBV13, the J gene TRBJ2-2, with D perhaps matching TRBD2 (5 bases). CDR1 is PRHDT, CDR2 FYEKMQ, per germline (reference sequence). V was trimmed by 2 bases and J by 1 base, leaving 11 bases between them. CDR3 length: 16 amino acids. The CDR3 is CASSLRSGVNTGELFF. DNA of the CDR3: TGTGCCAGCAGCTTAAGGAGCGGAGTGAACACCGGGGAGCTGTTTTTT.

This clonotype turned up a few times. The J gene is TRBJ1-4, the V gene TRBV18; 10 nucleotides agree with TRBD1. The CDR3 runs to 15 residues. V gave up 6 bases and J gave up 7 bases; unmatched junction bases: 8. The V gene's germline CDR1 is KGHSH and CDR2 LQKENI. The CDR3 sequence is CASSPNRDRGEKLFF. CDR3 nucleotides: TGTGCCAGCTCTCCAAACCGGGACAGGGGTGAAAAACTGTTTTTT.

The CDR3 DNA is TGTGCCAGCAGACCCAATTTACAGGTGATCTATGGCTACACCTTC. Its translation is CASRPNLQVIYGYTF. The chain couples TRBV12-3 or TRBV12-4 to TRBJ1-2; perhaps TRBD1 as D (5 bases). The CDR3 sequence is 15 residues long. Trimming took off 6 bases at V and 4 bases at J, with 18 bases between the two ends.

There are a few counts of this clonotype. This rearrangement joins TRBV9 to TRBJ2-5; either TRBD1 or TRBD2 may fit D (5 bases each). Trimming stripped 3 bases from V and 4 bases from J, with 16 bases between. CDR1 SGDLS and CDR2 YYNGEE come from the germline V gene. The CDR3 loop spans 15 amino acids. CDR3 loop: CASSEVTGLGETQYF. The DNA for the CDR3 is TGTGCCAGCAGCGAGGTGACGGGGCTGGGAGAGACCCAGTACTTC.

This clonotype was seen a handful of times. This sequence joins TRBV12-3 or TRBV12-4 and TRBJ1-2; 12 bases agree with TRBD1. CDR3 length: 14 amino acids. Germline trimming cut 6 bases from V and 7 bases from J; bases unmatched to any gene: 6. The CDR3 DNA follows: TGTGCCAGCAGGCCCGGGACAGGGGGCCTTGGCTACACCTTC. This codes for CASRPGTGGLGYTF.

J is TRBJ2-5 and V is TRBV2, with D possibly being TRBD1 (5 bases). With the DNA end fitting TRBJ2-1 better, the J assignment may be wrong. The CDR3 loop spans 16 amino acids. Per the germline V gene, CDR1 is SNHLY and CDR2 is FYNNEI. For the CDR3, the DNA is TGTGCCAGCAGTGTCTCCCCGACAGACCCCTACAATGAGCAGTTCTTC. It translates to CASSVSPTDPYNEQFF.